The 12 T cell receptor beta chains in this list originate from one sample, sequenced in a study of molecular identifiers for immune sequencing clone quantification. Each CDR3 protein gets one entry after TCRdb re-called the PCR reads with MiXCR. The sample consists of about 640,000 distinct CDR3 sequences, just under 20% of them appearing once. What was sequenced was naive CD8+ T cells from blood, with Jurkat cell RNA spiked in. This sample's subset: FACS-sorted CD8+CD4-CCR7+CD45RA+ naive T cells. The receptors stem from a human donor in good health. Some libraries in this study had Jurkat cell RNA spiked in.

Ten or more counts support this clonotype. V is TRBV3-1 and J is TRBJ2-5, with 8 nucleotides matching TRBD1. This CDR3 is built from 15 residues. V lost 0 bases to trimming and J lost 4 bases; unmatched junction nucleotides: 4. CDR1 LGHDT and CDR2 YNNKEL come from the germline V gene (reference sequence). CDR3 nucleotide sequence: TGTGCCAGCAGCCAAGATCTTGACAGGGGAGAGACCCAGTACTTC. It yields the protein CASSQDLDRGETQYF.

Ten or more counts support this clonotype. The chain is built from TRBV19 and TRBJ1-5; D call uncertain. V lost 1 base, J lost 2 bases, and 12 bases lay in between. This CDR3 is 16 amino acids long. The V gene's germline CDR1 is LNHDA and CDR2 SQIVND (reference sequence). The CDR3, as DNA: TGTGCCAGTAGTATAGGGTCGAATGCTGGCAATCAGCCCCAGCATTTT. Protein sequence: CASSIGSNAGNQPQHF.

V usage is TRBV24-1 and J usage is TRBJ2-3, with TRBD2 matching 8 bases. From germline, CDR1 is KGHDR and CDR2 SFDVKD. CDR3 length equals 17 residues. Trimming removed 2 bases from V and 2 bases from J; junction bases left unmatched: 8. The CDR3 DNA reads TGTGCCACCAGTGATTCCTTCCCAGCGGGAGACACAGATACGCAGTATTTT. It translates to CATSDSFPAGDTDTQYF.

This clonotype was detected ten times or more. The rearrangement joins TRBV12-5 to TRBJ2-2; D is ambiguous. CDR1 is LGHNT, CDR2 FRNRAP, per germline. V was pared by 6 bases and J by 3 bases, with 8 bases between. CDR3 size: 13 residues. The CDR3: CASGLIDTGELFF. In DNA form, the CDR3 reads TGTGCTAGTGGCTTGATCGACACCGGGGAGCTGTTTTTT.

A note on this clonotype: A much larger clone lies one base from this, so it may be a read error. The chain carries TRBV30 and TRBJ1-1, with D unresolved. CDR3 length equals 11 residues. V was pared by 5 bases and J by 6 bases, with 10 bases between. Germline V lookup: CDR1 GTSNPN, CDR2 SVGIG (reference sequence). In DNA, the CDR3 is TGTGCCTGGGGCCCCCCCGCTGAAGCTTTCTTT. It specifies CAWGPPAEAFF.

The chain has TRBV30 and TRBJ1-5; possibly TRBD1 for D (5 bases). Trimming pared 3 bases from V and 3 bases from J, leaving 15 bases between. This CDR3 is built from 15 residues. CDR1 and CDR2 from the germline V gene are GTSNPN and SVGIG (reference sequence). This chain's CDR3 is CAWRDRTTNNQPQHF. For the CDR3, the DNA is TGTGCCTGGAGGGATCGGACAACCAACAATCAGCCCCAGCATTTT.

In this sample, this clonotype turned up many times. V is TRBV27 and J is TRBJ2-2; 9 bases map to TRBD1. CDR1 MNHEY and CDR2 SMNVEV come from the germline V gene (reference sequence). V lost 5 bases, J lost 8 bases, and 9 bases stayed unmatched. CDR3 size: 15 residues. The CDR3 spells CASSPTGGSSGELFF. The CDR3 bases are TGTGCCAGCAGTCCTACAGGGGGCAGTTCAGGGGAGCTGTTTTTT.

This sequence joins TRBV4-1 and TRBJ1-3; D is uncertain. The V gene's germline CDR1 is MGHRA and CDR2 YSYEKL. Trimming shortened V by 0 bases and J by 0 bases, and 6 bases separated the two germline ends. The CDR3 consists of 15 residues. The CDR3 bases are TGCGCCAGCAGCCAAGAGTTCTACTCTGGAAACACCATATATTTT. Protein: CASSQEFYSGNTIYF.

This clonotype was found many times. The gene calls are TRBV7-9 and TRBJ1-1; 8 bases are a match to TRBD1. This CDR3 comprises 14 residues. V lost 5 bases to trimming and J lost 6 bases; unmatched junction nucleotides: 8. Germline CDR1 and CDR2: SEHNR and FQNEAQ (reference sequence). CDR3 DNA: TGTGCCAGCAGCCGATTTCAGGGGGCGGCTGAAGCTTTCTTT. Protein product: CASSRFQGAAEAFF.

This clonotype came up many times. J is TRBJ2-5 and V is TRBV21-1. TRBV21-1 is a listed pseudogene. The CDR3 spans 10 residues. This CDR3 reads CARKPETQYF. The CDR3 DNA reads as TGTGCCAGAAAACCCGAGACCCAGTACTTC.

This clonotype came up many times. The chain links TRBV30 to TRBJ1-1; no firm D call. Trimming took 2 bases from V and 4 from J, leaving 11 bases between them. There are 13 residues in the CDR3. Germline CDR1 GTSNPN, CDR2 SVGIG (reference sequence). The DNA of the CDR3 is TGTGCCTGGAGTACTGAGTATAGCACTGAAGCTTTCTTT. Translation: CAWSTEYSTEAFF.

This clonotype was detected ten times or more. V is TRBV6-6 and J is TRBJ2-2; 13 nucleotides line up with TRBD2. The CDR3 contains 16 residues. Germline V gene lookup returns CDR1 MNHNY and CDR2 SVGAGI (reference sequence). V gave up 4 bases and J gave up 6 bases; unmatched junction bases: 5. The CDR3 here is CASSSATSGRSGELFF. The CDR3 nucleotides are TGTGCCAGCAGTTCCGCGACTAGCGGGAGGTCCGGGGAGCTGTTTTTT.